This entry features one TCR beta chain sequence. Adults between about 18 and 95 years of age took part from 24 US areas. Recovery meant two consecutive negative NP/OP PCR tests, professional clearance, or resolved symptoms. Generated by immunoSEQ multiplex PCR, the TCRdb table keeps only in-frame clones and is missing some. The repertoire holds 300,000 to 450,000 clones, around 87% seen once, with 1.3% in the top ten. The sample is drawn from a study of blood T cell repertoires in COVID-19. Study-level information: Specimens from acute and convalescent COVID-19 originated in the United States, Italy and Spain. The analysed material was cDNA or gDNA that came from T cells, B-cell-depleted T cells, or PBMCs.

V trimming: 4 bases; J trimming: 3 bases; junction bases outside the gene matches: 9. The CDR3 runs 15 residues. CDR1 is SGHKS, CDR2 YYEKEE, per germline (reference sequence). V usage is TRBV5-5 and J usage is TRBJ2-7; 8 nucleotides agree with TRBD1. The sample comprised PBMCs or T cells enriched from blood (not recorded which). This sequence originates from a man aged 30 to 39 who had recovered from COVID-19. CDR3: CASSPLTGAFYEQYF. The CDR3 DNA reads as TGTGCCAGCAGCCCCCTGACAGGGGCTTTCTACGAGCAGTACTTC.